This TCR beta chain stems from a study of shared clonotypes between healthy human individuals. Study summary: Donors had three CD4 naive, three CD4 memory, two CD8 naive and one CD8 memory plate apiece. Whole-study results and caveats: Across subsets, estimated richness was generally greater for naive than for memory populations.

Donors, healthy HIV-negative adults, lacked recent acute infections or vaccinations. This CDR3 contains 11 residues. V was clipped by 10 bases and J by 13 bases, with 17 bases between them. The germline gives CDR1 MNHNS, CDR2 SASEGT. A note on this clone: Its specificity is not known.

The assay ran at deep level. The table came from immunoSEQ multiplex PCR; TCRdb's copy has only in-frame clones and leaves some out. The sample includes 1,500,000 or so clones, approximately 98.5% of them seen just once. This TCR was recovered from a man aged 25 to 40 in good health. The chain couples TRBV6-1 to TRBJ2-1; D may be TRBD2 (6 bases). Sequencing was done on a sample of naive CD4+ T cells sorted from blood. The subset was: CD45RA+ positively selected. The CDR3 nucleotides are TGTGCCACAATGGGACTCCCCGAACAGTTCTTC. Its translation: CATMGLPEQFF.